This T cell receptor (beta chain) was found in a study of blood T cell repertoires in COVID-19. Study background: The samples span acute and convalescent COVID-19 from the United States, Italy and Spain. PBMCs, B-cell-depleted T cells, or T cells were the source of the cDNA or gDNA that made up the material.

Per germline, CDR1 SGHNT and CDR2 YYREEE (reference sequence). The CDR3 consists of 15 residues. The J segment lost 8 bases and the V segment lost 0 bases, leaving 4 bases of the junction unmatched. Per the original methods: Cell counts per sample came from amplifying reference gene primers. Repertoires were generated with immunoSEQ multiplex PCR, while TCRdb's copy carries only in-frame clones and drops some. The V and J calls and clone size were taken over from that table, and D and trimming were inferred from the DNA. This repertoire shows fewer than 100,000 clones, about 93% found once; its top ten account for less than 0.85%.

The rearrangement links TRBV5-4 to TRBJ2-1, with 11 nucleotides matching TRBD2. Source material: peripheral blood. This clonotype originated in an elderly woman with acute or convalescent COVID-19. For the CDR3, the DNA is TGTGCCAGCAGCTTGGGGCTAGCGGGAGGTGATGAGCAGTTCTTC. This encodes CASSLGLAGGDEQFF. Supplemented by reference TRBV5-4 and TRBJ2-1, the full variable domain reads ETGVTQSPTHLIKTRGQQVTLRCSSQSGHNTVSWYQQALGQGPQFIFQYYREEENGRGNFPPRFSGLQFPNYSSELNVNALELDDSALYLCASSLGLAGGDEQFFGPGTRLTVL.